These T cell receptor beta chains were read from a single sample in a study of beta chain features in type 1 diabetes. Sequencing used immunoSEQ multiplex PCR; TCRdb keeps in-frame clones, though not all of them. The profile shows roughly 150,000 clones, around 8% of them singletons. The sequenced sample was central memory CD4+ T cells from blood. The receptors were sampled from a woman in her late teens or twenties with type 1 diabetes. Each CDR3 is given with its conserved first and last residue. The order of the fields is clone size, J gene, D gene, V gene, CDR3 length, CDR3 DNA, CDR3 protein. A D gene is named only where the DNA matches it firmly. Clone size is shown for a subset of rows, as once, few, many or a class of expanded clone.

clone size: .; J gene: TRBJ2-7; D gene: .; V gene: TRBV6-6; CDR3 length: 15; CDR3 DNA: TGTGCCAGCAGTCCTCAACGAGGGAGTTGGTACGAGCAGTACTTC; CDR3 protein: CASSPQRGSWYEQYF
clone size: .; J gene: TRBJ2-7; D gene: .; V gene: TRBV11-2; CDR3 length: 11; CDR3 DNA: TGTGCCAGCAGCCCCCGCTACGAGCAGTACTTC; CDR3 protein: CASSPRYEQYF
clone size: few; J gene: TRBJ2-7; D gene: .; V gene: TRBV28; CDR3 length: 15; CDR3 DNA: TGTGCCAGCAGCCGGACCCGGGATTATATAAGCGAGCAGTACTTC; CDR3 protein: CASSRTRDYISEQYF
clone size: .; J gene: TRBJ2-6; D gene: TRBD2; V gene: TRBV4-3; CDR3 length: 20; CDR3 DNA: TGCGCCAGCAGCCAAGCCACCGCGACTAGCGGGTTCTCTGGGGCCAACGTCCTGACTTTC; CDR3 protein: CASSQATATSGFSGANVLTF
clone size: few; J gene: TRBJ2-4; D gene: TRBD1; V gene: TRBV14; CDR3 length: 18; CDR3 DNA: TGTGCCAGCAGCCAAGATCTCGGAGACAGGGGAGCCAAAAACATTCAGTACTTC; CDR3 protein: CASSQDLGDRGAKNIQYF
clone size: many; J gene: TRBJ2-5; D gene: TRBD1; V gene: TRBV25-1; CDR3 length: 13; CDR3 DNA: TGTGCCAGCAGTGTACAGGGGGGAGAGACCCAGTACTTC; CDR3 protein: CASSVQGGETQYF
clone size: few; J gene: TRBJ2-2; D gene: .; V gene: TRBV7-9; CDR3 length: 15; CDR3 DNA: TGTGCCAGCAGCTTAGAGAGACAGTACACCGGGGAGCTGTTTTTT; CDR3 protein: CASSLERQYTGELFF
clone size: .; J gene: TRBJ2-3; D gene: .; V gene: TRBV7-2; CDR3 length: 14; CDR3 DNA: TGTGCCAGCAACTTCCAGGCTAGCACAGATACGCAGTATTTT; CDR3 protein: CASNFQASTDTQYF
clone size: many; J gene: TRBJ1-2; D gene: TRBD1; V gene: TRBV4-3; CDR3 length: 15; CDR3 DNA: TGCGCCAGCAGCCAAGATCCGGACAGGAGCTATGGCTACACCTTC; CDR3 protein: CASSQDPDRSYGYTF
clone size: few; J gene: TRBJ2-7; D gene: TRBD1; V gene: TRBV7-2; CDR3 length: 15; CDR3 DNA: TGTGCCAGCAGCAGAGGGGGCCTGTTGCCGCGGGAGCAGTACTTC; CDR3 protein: CASSRGGLLPREQYF
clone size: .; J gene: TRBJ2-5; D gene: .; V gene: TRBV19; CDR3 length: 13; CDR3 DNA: TGTGCCAGTAGTGCACAGAGACGAGAGACCCAGTACTTC; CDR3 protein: CASSAQRRETQYF
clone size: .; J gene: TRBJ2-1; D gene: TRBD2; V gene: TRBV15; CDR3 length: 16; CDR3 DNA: TGTGCCACCAGCAGAGAGAGGACTAGCCTCGGCAGTGAGCAGTTCTTC; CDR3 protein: CATSRERTSLGSEQFF
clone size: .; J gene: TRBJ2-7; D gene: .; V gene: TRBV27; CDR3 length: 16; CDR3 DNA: TGTGCCAGCAGTTCTACTAGCACCCGAGACTCCTACGAGCAGTACTTC; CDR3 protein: CASSSTSTRDSYEQYF
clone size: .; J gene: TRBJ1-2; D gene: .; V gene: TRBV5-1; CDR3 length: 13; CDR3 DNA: TGCGCCAGCAGCCTCGATACAGGGCGCGGCTACACCTTC; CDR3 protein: CASSLDTGRGYTF
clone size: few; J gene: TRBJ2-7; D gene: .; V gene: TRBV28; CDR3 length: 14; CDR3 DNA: TGTGCCAGTACAACCCCCATAACAACCTACGAGCAGTACTTC; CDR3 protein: CASTTPITTYEQYF
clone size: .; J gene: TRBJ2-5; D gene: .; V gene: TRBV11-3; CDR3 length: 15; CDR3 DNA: TGTGCCAGCAGCCCTTCATCAGGGGAGCAAGAGACCCAGTACTTC; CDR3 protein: CASSPSSGEQETQYF
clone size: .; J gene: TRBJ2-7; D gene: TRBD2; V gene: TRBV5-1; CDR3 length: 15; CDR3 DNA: TGCGCCAGCAGCCCTCGGGGGGAGAGCTCCTACGAGCAGTACTTC; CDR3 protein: CASSPRGESSYEQYF
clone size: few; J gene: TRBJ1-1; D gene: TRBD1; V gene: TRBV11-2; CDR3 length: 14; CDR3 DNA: TGTGCCAGCAGCTTCGGACAGGGAAACACTGAAGCTTTCTTT; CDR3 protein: CASSFGQGNTEAFF
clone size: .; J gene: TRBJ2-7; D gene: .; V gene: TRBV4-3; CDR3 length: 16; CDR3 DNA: TGCGCCAGCAGCCGCTCGAAGAGCTTCCTCTCCTACGAGCAGTACTTC; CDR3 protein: CASSRSKSFLSYEQYF
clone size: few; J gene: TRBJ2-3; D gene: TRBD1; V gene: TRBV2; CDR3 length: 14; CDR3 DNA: TGTGCCAGCAGTCTGACAGGGGGGGCAGATACGCAGTATTTT; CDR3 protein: CASSLTGGADTQYF
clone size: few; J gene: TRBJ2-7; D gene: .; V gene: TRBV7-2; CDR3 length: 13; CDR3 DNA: TGTGCCAGCAGCTTAGTAGATAGCTACGAGCAGTACTTC; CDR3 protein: CASSLVDSYEQYF
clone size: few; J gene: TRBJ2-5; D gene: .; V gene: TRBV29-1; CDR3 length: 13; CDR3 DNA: TGCAGCGCCGAGGGCCAGATGGGGGAGACCCAGTACTTC; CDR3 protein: CSAEGQMGETQYF
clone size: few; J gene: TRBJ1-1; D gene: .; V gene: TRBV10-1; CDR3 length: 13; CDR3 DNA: TGCGCCAGCAGTGGACAGGAGAACACTGAAGCTTTCTTT; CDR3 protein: CASSGQENTEAFF
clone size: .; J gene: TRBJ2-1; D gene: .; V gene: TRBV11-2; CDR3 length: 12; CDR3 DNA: TGTGCCAGCAGGACTGGGGGGGCGGGGCAGTTCTTC; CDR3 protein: CASRTGGAGQFF
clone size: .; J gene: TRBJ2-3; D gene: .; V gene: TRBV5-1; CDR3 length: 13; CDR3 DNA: TGCGCCAGCAGCGGTCAGGTTGCAGATACGCAGTATTTT; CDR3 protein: CASSGQVADTQYF
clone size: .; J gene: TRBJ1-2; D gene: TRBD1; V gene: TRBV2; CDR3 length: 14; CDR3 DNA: TGTGCCAGCAGTGGACAGGGTTATTTCTATGGCTACACCTTC; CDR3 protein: CASSGQGYFYGYTF
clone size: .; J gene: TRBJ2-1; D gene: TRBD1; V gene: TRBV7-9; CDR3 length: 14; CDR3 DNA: TGTGCCAGCAGTGGGACAGGCGCGTACAATGAGCAGTTCTTC; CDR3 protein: CASSGTGAYNEQFF
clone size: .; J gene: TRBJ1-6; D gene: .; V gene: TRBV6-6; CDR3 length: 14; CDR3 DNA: TGTGCCAGCAGTATCGCAGGCGCGGGTTCACCCCTCCACTTT; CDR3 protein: CASSIAGAGSPLHF
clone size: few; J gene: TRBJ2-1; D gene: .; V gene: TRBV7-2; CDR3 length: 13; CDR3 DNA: TGTGCCAGCAGCTGGACGCAAGGGAGTCAACAGTTCTTC; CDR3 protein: CASSWTQGSQQFF